This TCR beta chain appears in the sequencing data of a study of T cell responses to AZD1222 COVID-19 vaccine. Generated by immunoSEQ multiplex PCR, the TCRdb table keeps only in-frame clones and is missing some. The sample shows approximately 150,000 clones, approximately 89% of them seen only once. CDR3 length: 14 amino acids. The germline CDR1 and CDR2 sequences are LGHDT and YNNKEL (reference sequence). After removal of 0 bases from V and 10 bases from J, the junction contained 6 bases not matched to a gene. This TCR was recovered from an adult who received the AZD1222 COVID-19 vaccine. V usage is TRBV3-1 (or the pseudogene TRBV3-2) and J usage is TRBJ2-4; 7 bases are a match to TRBD2. The sample was peripheral blood, taken 28 days after the second AZD1222 dose. In DNA, the CDR3 is TGTGCCAGCAGCCAAGATAGCCTAGCGGCAATTCAGTACTTC. Protein sequence: CASSQDSLAAIQYF.